This T cell receptor beta chain is from a study of blood T cell repertoires in COVID-19. Overall study context: Specimens from acute and convalescent COVID-19 originated in the United States, Italy and Spain. PBMCs, B-cell-depleted T cells, or T cells were the source of the cDNA or gDNA that made up the material.

Data came from immunoSEQ multiplex PCR; TCRdb stores just in-frame clones and leaves some out. Of tens of thousands of clones detected, 65% to 90% appear once; the ten largest clones hold under 9.5%. CDR1 and CDR2 from the germline V gene are SGHRS and YFSETQ. V was trimmed by 1 base and J by 2 bases, leaving 11 bases between them. This CDR3 is 15 amino acids long. This chain joins TRBV5-1 and TRBJ2-3; D ambiguous. This TCR came from a man older than 75 with active COVID-19. The material sequenced was peripheral blood. The CDR3 DNA is TGCGCCAGCAGCTTGTTCCAACTGCACACAGATACGCAGTATTTT. This translates into CASSLFQLHTDTQYF.